The 4 T cell receptor beta chains presented below share a single source sample, sequenced in a study of T cell changes during pregnancy in multiple sclerosis. Here immunoSEQ multiplex PCR was the method, and the copy in TCRdb shows in-frame clones only, minus some. This sample has fewer than 60,000 clones, with about 91% found just once. Sequenced material: peripheral blood, taken after pregnancy. The source is a female donor in good health, enrolled as a control in a pregnancy study.

The chain employs TRBV19 and TRBJ2-5; D is perhaps TRBD2 (5 bases). The germline V gene has CDR1 LNHDA and CDR2 SQIVND (reference sequence). The CDR3 has 13 amino acids. The ends were cut back, 8 bases at V and 5 bases at J, with 15 bases in the middle. CDR3: CASRGPGGETQYF. The CDR3 DNA reads TGTGCCAGTCGTGGACCGGGCGGGGAGACCCAGTACTTC.

This chain joins TRBV5-1 and TRBJ2-2, with 9 positions matching TRBD1. Trimming at V came to 0 bases and at J to 5 bases, leaving 5 bases not matched to a gene. CDR1 and CDR2 (germline): SGHRS, YFSETQ. The CDR3 consists of 16 residues. The CDR3, as DNA: TGCGCCAGCAGCTTGGCCCCGACAGGGGGGACCGGGGAGCTGTTTTTT. It encodes CASSLAPTGGTGELFF.

CDR3 DNA: TGTGCCAGCAGCTGGATGGGACAGGGGGCATGGAATGAGCAGTTCTTC. Residues: CASSWMGQGAWNEQFF. The chain couples TRBV7-3 to TRBJ2-1, with TRBD1 matching over 12 bases. This CDR3 has 16 residues. The J segment lost 7 bases and the V segment lost 4 bases, leaving 8 bases of the junction unmatched. From germline, CDR1 is SGHTA and CDR2 FQGTGA.

V gene TRBV9 combines with J gene TRBJ1-6; D is perhaps TRBD1 (6 bases). The V end lost 3 bases, the J end lost 0 bases, and 7 bases lay between the germline ends. The CDR3 length is 15 residues. Germline V gene sequence: CDR1 SGDLS, CDR2 YYNGEE. DNA of the CDR3: TGTGCCAGCAGCGGAGGGGGCTCCTATAATTCACCCCTCCACTTT. It encodes CASSGGGSYNSPLHF.